The 24 T cell receptor beta chains reported below all come from one sample, sequenced in a study of sequential checkpoint blockade in melanoma. Here immunoSEQ multiplex PCR was the method, and the copy in TCRdb shows in-frame clones only, minus some. The table has around 19,000 clones, roughly 73% seen once. The treatment is: randomized to nivolumab then ipilimumab (arm A) or the reverse (arm B). The input for sequencing was CD8+ T cells sorted from blood (inferred from file names), taken from a patient given nivolumab and ipilimumab in sequence. The receptors shown here come from a human donor with melanoma.

This clone turned up a few times. The chain recombines TRBV5-6 with TRBJ2-1; TRBD1 agrees at 7 bases. The CDR3 contains 12 residues. V dropped 4 bases and J dropped 9; count of bases not matched to a gene: 4. Looked up from germline, CDR1 is SGHDT and CDR2 is YYEEEE. CDR3 in DNA: TGTGCCAGCAGCCCTGGGGACAGTGAGCAGTTCTTC. It yields the protein CASSPGDSEQFF.

By proportion, this clone is medium-sized. The chain is built from TRBV7-9 and TRBJ1-6; D perhaps matches TRBD1 (6 bases). The CDR3 consists of 15 residues. CDR1 SEHNR and CDR2 FQNEAQ come from the germline V gene (reference sequence). With 1 base removed from V and 9 bases from J, the gap between germline ends came to 13 bases. The CDR3 DNA follows: TGTGCCAGCAGCTTAGGAAGCGGGGGCGGTTCACCCCTCCACTTT. Translated: CASSLGSGGGSPLHF.

This clone was counted a few times. The V gene is TRBV5-1, the J gene TRBJ1-5, with D perhaps matching TRBD1 (5 bases). Trimming left V 1 base short and J 5 bases short, with 13 bases between. The CDR3 covers 15 residues. From germline, CDR1 is SGHRS and CDR2 YFSETQ. CDR3 residues: CASSLSGSDYQPQHF. The DNA of the CDR3 is TGCGCCAGCAGCTTGTCAGGGTCAGATTATCAGCCCCAGCATTTT.

This chain links TRBV9 with TRBJ2-3; 9 nucleotides agree with TRBD2. The V and J ends lost 1 base and 5 bases, in that order; junction bases with no gene match: 8. The CDR3 extends over 16 amino acids. CDR1 SGDLS and CDR2 YYNGEE come from the germline V gene. CDR3 loop: CASSVHGGGAKDTQYF. Here the CDR3 DNA reads TGTGCCAGCAGCGTACATGGCGGGGGGGCCAAAGATACGCAGTATTTT. Variable domain in full (rest from reference TRBV9 and TRBJ2-3): DSGVTQTPKHLITATGQRVTLRCSPRSGDLSVYWYQQSLDQGLQFLIQYYNGEERAKGNILERFSAQQFPDLHSELNLSSLELGDSALYFCASSVHGGGAKDTQYFGPGTRLTVL.

This chain connects TRBV6-5 to TRBJ1-2; TRBD1 agrees at 7 bases. This CDR3 comprises 14 residues. Germline V lookup: CDR1 MNHEY, CDR2 SVGAGI. The junction had 6 bases not matched to a gene; V was cut back by 6 bases and J by 2 bases. The CDR3 DNA reads TGTGCCAGCAGAGAGACAGGGACGAACTATGGCTACACCTTC. This encodes CASRETGTNYGYTF.

This clone was detected a few times. The chain uses TRBV14 and TRBJ2-7, with D maybe TRBD1 (6 bases). The CDR3 loop spans 16 amino acids. Germline V gene data show CDR1 as SGHDN and CDR2 as FVKESK. Trimming took off 4 bases at V and 2 bases at J, with 18 bases between the two ends. The CDR3 spells CASSPDGAGVPYEQYF. CDR3 in DNA: TGTGCCAGCAGCCCCGACGGGGCAGGGGTACCCTACGAGCAGTACTTC.

The chain uses TRBV28 and TRBJ2-5; 8 nucleotides align to TRBD1. Germline CDR1 and CDR2: MDHEN and SYDVKM. This CDR3 is built from 14 residues. The J segment lost 5 bases and the V segment lost 8 bases, leaving 10 bases of the junction unmatched. CDR3 sequence: CASGATGDSETQYF. CDR3 DNA sequence: TGTGCCAGCGGAGCGACAGGGGATAGTGAGACCCAGTACTTC.

The chain employs TRBV7-2 and TRBJ1-3; D might be TRBD1 (5 bases). Trimming stripped 8 bases from V and 6 bases from J, with 14 bases between. The CDR3 totals 13 residues. The germline V gene encodes CDR1 SGHTA and CDR2 FQGNSA. CDR3 DNA: TGTGCCAGCCTCGTCGGAGGGGAAAACACCATATATTTT. It encodes CASLVGGENTIYF.

This clone was seen a handful of times. The V call is TRBV4-3, the J call TRBJ1-3; 7 bases line up with TRBD1. After removal of 3 bases from V and 3 bases from J, the junction contained 11 bases not matched to a gene. Germline values: CDR1 LGHNA, CDR2 YSLEER. The CDR3 extends over 17 amino acids. For the CDR3, the DNA is TGCGCCAGCAGCCAGTCAACACAGGGGCCTCTTGGAAACACCATATATTTT. It translates to CASSQSTQGPLGNTIYF.

The chain recombines TRBV7-9 with TRBJ2-5; 7 bases agree with TRBD2. The J call may be incorrect, as the DNA end agrees better with TRBJ2-7. Germline CDR1 reads SEHNR; CDR2 reads FQNEAQ (reference sequence). This CDR3 has 16 residues. CDR3 in amino acids: CASSSWGLGGFDEQYF. The CDR3 coding sequence is TGTGCCAGCAGCTCCTGGGGTCTGGGAGGGTTCGACGAGCAGTACTTC.

This clone appeared a few times. The chain uses TRBV5-1 and TRBJ1-3, with TRBD1 identical over 7 bases. Germline V gene lookup returns CDR1 SGHRS and CDR2 YFSETQ. This CDR3 is 16 amino acids long. Trimming removed 2 bases from V and 2 bases from J; junction bases left unmatched: 7. The DNA of the CDR3 is TGCGCCAGCAGCTTACACGACAGGGTAGCTGGAAACACCATATATTTT. It specifies CASSLHDRVAGNTIYF.

Only a few counts were recorded for this clone. The chain is built from TRBV5-6 and TRBJ1-1; the match to TRBD1 covers 7 bases. J gave up 0 bases and V 3 bases, and 8 bases lay outside the gene matches. Germline V gives CDR1 SGHDT, CDR2 YYEEEE. The CDR3 has 16 residues. This CDR3 is CASSWWDRRMNTEAFF. The CDR3 region has the DNA TGTGCCAGCAGCTGGTGGGACAGAAGAATGAACACTGAAGCTTTCTTT.

This clone was counted only a few times. The chain is built from TRBV5-4 and TRBJ1-2; 7 bases map to TRBD1. This CDR3 is built from 14 residues. Per the germline V gene, CDR1 is SGHNT and CDR2 is YYREEE (reference sequence). Unmatched junction bases numbered 5, after V lost 0 bases and J lost 6 bases. CDR3 region: CASSLGDSIHGYTF. Here the CDR3 DNA reads TGTGCCAGCAGCTTGGGGGACAGTATCCATGGCTACACCTTC.

This chain connects TRBV11-2 to TRBJ2-7; TRBD2 might be the D (7 bases). Looked up from germline, CDR1 is SGHAT and CDR2 is FQNNGV. The CDR3 runs 14 residues. V shed 4 bases and J shed 2 bases, with 12 bases lying between them. The CDR3 reads CASSYGGQTYEQYV. CDR3 nucleotides: TGTGCCAGCAGCTACGGGGGGCAGACCTACGAGCAGTACGTC.

The gene calls are TRBV9 and TRBJ1-3; 7 bases match TRBD1. There are 14 residues in the CDR3. The J segment lost 7 bases and the V segment lost 2 bases, leaving 6 bases of the junction unmatched. Germline V gene sequence: CDR1 SGDLS, CDR2 YYNGEE. CDR3: CASSVGTVPNTIYF. DNA for the CDR3: TGTGCCAGCAGCGTCGGGACAGTCCCCAACACCATATATTTT.

The rearrangement links TRBV27 to TRBJ2-1; tentative D call: TRBD2 (5 bases). There are 13 residues in the CDR3. Trimming cost V 3 bases and J 5 bases, with 8 bases left between them. The germline V gene has CDR1 MNHEY and CDR2 SMNVEV (reference sequence). CDR3 in DNA: TGTGCCAGCAGTTTGGGAGCGAACAATGAGCAGTTCTTC. As protein: CASSLGANNEQFF.

In this sample, this clone is large (0.1 to 1%). The V gene is TRBV19, the J gene TRBJ1-2; TRBD1 is a possible D gene (5 bases). CDR1 LNHDA and CDR2 SQIVND come from the germline V gene (reference sequence). V was clipped by 8 bases and J by 1 base, with 14 bases between them. The CDR3 contains 14 residues. CDR3 nucleotides: TGTGCCAGTGCTGACAGACCCCTTAACTATGGCTACACCTTC. This encodes CASADRPLNYGYTF.

This clone appeared a few times. The V and J genes are TRBV2 and TRBJ1-5, with 8 bases aligning to TRBD1. From germline, CDR1 is SNHLY and CDR2 FYNNEI. The CDR3 consists of 14 residues. V was pared by 3 bases and J by 5 bases, with 3 bases of the junction left unmatched. The CDR3 DNA reads as TGTGCCAGCAGTGACAGGGGGCGCCATCAGCCCCAGCATTTT. This sequence encodes CASSDRGRHQPQHF.

The CDR3 loop reads CASSVESWGTYGNQPQHF. CDR3 DNA: TGTGCCAGCAGCGTAGAGAGTTGGGGGACTTATGGCAATCAGCCCCAGCATTTT. The chain recombines TRBV9 with TRBJ1-5; D may be TRBD1 (5 bases). V lost 0 bases to trimming and J lost 2 bases, with 18 bases between them. Germline V gene sequence: CDR1 SGDLS, CDR2 YYNGEE. The CDR3 spans 18 residues.

The gene calls are TRBV28 and TRBJ1-2, with a tentative D call TRBD1 (5 bases). Trimming pared 3 bases from V and 7 bases from J, leaving 15 bases between. The germline gives CDR1 MDHEN, CDR2 SYDVKM. This CDR3 is 14 amino acids long. This chain's CDR3 is CASSLKGLVGGYTF. The CDR3 DNA reads as TGTGCCAGCAGTTTGAAGGGGTTAGTCGGTGGCTACACCTTC.

The chain uses TRBV2 and TRBJ2-7; 7 positions agree with TRBD1. V shed 6 bases and J 3 bases; nucleotides not matched to a gene: 5. There are 13 residues in the CDR3. Germline V gives CDR1 SNHLY, CDR2 FYNNEI. The CDR3 sequence: CASRTGVVYEQYF. The CDR3 nucleotides are TGTGCCAGCAGAACAGGGGTCGTCTACGAGCAGTACTTC.

This clone was counted a few times. The rearrangement uses TRBV27 and TRBJ2-2; D is ambiguous. With 6 bases removed from V and 4 bases from J, the gap between germline ends came to 9 bases. The CDR3 runs to 13 residues. Per the germline V gene, CDR1 is MNHEY and CDR2 is SMNVEV (reference sequence). CDR3 bases: TGTGCCAGCAGGCCCCTCGGCACCGGGGAGCTGTTTTTT. Protein product: CASRPLGTGELFF.

This rearrangement joins TRBV7-8 to TRBJ1-2; no clear D gene. CDR3 length equals 12 residues. Trimming left V 4 bases short and J 4 bases short, with 7 bases between. Germline CDR1 is SGHVS and CDR2 is FQNEAQ. The CDR3 spells CASSSLLYGYTF. The DNA for the CDR3 is TGTGCCAGCAGCTCCCTCCTCTATGGCTACACCTTC.

This chain uses TRBV29-1 with TRBJ1-1; TRBD1 aligns across 8 bases. CDR3 length: 16 residues. From germline, CDR1 is SQVTM and CDR2 ANQGSEA. The V segment lost 6 bases and the J segment 3 bases; nucleotides outside the gene matches: 15. For the CDR3, the DNA is TGCAGCGTCCCTGATGGATCGACAGGGGTTTACACTGAAGCTTTCTTT. Residues: CSVPDGSTGVYTEAFF.